This entry features one T cell receptor beta chain sequence. The antigen is not known. This specimen belongs to a study of vaccination effects on CD4 cells after COVID-19. The data were produced by immunoSEQ multiplex PCR, yet TCRdb's version contains in-frame clones alone and is incomplete. The table shows about 47,000 clones, with about three quarters occurring only once. CD4+ T cells were isolated after about nine days of culture. BNT162b2 vaccine or mRNA-1273 vaccine was given to participants in two doses. Testing of the vaccine recipients showed negative nucleocapsid antibodies and no prior SARS-CoV-2 infection. Trimming shortened V by 4 bases and J by 2 bases, and 3 bases separated the two germline ends. Germline loops: CDR1 MNHEY, CDR2 SVGAGI. The CDR3 contains 13 residues.

The clonotype was recovered from a human donor who received a COVID-19 vaccine. V is TRBV6-5 and J is TRBJ2-6; no clear D. The source material was CD4+ T cells from PBMCs cultured without peptide, sampled after COVID-19 vaccination. The CDR3 DNA reads as TGTGCCAGCAGTTTAACTGGGGCCAACGTCCTGACTTTC. This gives the protein CASSLTGANVLTF.